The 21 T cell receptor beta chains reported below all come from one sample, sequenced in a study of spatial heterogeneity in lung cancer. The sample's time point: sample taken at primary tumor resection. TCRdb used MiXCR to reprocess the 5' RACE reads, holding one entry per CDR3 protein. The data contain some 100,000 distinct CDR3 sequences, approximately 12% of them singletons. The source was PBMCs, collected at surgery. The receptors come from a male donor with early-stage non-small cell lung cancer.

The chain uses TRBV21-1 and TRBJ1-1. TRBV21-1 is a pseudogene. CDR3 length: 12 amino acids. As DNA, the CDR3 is TGTGCCAGCAGCAAAATGAACACTGAAGCTTTCTTT. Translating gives CASSKMNTEAFF.

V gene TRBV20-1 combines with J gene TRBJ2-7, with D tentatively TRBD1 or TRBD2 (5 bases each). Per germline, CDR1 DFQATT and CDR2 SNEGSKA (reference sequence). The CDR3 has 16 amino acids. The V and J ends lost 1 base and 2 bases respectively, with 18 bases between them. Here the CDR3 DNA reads TGCAGTGCTAGAGGTCCCGGGACCCAGGGTCCCTACGAGCAGTACTTC. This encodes CSARGPGTQGPYEQYF.

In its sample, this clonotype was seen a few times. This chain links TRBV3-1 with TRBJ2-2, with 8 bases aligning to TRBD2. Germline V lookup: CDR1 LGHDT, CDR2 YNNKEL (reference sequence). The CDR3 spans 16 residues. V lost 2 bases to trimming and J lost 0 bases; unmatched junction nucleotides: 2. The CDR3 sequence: CASSQQGLANTGELFF. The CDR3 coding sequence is TGTGCCAGCAGCCAACAGGGACTAGCGAACACCGGGGAGCTGTTTTTT.

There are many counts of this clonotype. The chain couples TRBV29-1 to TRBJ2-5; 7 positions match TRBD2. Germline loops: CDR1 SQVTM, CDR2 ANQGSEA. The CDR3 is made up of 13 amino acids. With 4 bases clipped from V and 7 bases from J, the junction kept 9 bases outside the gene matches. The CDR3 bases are TGCAGCGTTGTGGCGACTAGCTTGGGGACCCAGTACTTC. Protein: CSVVATSLGTQYF.

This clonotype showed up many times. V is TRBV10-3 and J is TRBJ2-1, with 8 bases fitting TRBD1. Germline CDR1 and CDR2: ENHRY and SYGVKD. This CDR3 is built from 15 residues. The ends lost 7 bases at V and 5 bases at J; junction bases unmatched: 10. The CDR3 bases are TGTGCCATCACCGACGGACAGGGTAGGAACAATGAGCAGTTCTTC. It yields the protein CAITDGQGRNNEQFF.

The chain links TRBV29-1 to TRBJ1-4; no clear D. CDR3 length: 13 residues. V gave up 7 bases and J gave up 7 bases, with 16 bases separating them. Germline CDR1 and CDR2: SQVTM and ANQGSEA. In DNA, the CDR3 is TGCAGCGCCGACTCCGGGGAGCGTGAAAAACTGTTTTTT. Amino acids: CSADSGEREKLFF.

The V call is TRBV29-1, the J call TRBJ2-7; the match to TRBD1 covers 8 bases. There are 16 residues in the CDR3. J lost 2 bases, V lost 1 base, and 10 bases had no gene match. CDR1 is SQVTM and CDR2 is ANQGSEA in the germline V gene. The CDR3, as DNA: TGCAGCGTTGAAGGCATTTCCGGACAGGGTGCCTACGAGCAGTACTTC. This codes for CSVEGISGQGAYEQYF.

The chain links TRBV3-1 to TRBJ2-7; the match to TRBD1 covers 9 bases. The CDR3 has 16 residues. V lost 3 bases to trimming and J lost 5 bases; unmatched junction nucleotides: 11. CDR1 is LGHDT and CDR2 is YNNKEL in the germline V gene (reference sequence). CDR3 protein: CASSHQTGTGRNEQYF. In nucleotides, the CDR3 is TGTGCCAGCAGCCACCAAACCGGGACAGGGCGAAACGAGCAGTACTTC.

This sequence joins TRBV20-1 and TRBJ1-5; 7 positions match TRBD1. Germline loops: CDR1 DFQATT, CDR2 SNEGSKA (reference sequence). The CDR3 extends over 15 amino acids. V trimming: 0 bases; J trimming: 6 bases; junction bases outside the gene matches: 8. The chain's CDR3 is CSARDNRGRSQPQHF. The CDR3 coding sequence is TGCAGTGCTAGAGACAACAGGGGCCGCTCTCAGCCCCAGCATTTT.

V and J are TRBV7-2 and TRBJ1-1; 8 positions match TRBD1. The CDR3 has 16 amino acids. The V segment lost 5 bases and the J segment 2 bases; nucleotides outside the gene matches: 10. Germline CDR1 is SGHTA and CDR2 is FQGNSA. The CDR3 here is CASSLRTGLFNTEAFF. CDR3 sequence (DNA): TGTGCCAGCAGCCTTCGGACAGGGTTGTTTAACACTGAAGCTTTCTTT.

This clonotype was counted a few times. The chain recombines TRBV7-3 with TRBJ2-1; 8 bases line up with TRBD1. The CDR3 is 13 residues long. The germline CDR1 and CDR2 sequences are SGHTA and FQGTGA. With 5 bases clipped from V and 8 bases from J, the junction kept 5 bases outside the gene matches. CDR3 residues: CASSVADRDEQFF. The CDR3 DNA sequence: TGTGCCAGCAGCGTCGCGGACAGGGATGAGCAGTTCTTC.

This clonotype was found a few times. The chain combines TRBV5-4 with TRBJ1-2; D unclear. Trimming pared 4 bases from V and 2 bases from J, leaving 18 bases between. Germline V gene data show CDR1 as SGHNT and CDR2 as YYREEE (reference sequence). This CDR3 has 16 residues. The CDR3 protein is CASSPGGVRSNYGYTF. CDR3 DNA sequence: TGTGCCAGCAGCCCGGGCGGAGTAAGGTCAAACTATGGCTACACCTTC. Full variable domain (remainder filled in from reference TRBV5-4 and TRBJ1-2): ETGVTQSPTHLIKTRGQQVTLRCSSQSGHNTVSWYQQALGQGPQFIFQYYREEENGRGNFPPRFSGLQFPNYSSELNVNALELDDSALYLCASSPGGVRSNYGYTFGSGTRLTVV.

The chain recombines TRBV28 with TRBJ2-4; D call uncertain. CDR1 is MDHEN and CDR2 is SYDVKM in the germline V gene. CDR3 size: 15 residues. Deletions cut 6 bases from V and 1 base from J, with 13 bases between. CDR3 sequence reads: CASSRRLGAKNIQYF. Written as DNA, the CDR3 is TGTGCCAGCAGCCGCAGGCTGGGGGCCAAAAACATTCAGTACTTC.

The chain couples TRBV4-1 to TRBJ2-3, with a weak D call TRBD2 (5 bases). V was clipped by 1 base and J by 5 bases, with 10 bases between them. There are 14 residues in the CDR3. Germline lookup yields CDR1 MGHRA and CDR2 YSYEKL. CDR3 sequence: CASSQVGIGDTQYF. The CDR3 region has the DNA TGCGCCAGCAGCCAAGTCGGGATTGGAGATACGCAGTATTTT.

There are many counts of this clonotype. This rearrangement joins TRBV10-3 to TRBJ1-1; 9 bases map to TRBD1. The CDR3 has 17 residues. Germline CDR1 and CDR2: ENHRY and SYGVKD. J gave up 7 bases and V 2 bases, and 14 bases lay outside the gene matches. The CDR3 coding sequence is TGTGCCATCAGTGAGCCGTACCGGGACAGGGCCTCCGGTGAAGCTTTCTTT. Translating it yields CAISEPYRDRASGEAFF.

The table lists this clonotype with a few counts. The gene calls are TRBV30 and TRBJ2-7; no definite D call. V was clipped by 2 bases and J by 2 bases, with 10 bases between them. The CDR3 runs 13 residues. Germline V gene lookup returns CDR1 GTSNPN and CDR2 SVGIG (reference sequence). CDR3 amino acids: CAWSYSSTYEQYF. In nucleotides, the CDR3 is TGTGCCTGGAGTTATTCGTCGACCTACGAGCAGTACTTC.

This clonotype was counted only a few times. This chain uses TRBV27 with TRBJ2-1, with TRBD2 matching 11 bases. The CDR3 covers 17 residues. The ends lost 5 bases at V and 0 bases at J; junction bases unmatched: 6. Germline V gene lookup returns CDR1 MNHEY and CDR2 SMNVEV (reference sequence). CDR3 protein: CASSRASGGSSYNEQFF. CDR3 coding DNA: TGTGCCAGCAGTAGAGCTAGCGGGGGGAGCTCCTACAATGAGCAGTTCTTC.

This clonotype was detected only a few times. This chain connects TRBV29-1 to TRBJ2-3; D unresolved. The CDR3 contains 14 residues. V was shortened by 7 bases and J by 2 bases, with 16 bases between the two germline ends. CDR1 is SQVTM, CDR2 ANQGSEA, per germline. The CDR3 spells CSAQRSAATDTQYF. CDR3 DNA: TGCAGCGCCCAGAGGTCGGCAGCCACAGATACGCAGTATTTT.

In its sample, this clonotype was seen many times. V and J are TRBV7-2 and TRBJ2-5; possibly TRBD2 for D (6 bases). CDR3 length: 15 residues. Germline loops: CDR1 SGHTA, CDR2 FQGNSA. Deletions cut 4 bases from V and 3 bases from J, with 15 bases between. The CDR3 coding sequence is TGTGCCAGCAGCTCCGAGCTTAGGAGGGAAGAGACCCAGTACTTC. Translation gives CASSSELRREETQYF.

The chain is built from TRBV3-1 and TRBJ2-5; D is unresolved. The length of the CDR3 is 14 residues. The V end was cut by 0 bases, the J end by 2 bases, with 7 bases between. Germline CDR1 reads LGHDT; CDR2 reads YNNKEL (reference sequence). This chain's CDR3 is CASSQDHIQETQYF. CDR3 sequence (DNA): TGTGCCAGCAGCCAAGACCACATTCAAGAGACCCAGTACTTC.

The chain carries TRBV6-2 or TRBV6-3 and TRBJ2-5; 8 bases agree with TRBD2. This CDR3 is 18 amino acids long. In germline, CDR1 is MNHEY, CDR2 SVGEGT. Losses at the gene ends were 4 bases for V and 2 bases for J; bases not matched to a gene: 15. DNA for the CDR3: TGTGCCAGCAGTTCCTTACCGCGAGCTAGCGGGTTACAAGAGACCCAGTACTTC. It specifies CASSSLPRASGLQETQYF.